Described below is a single TCR beta chain sequence and its context. Its specificity is unknown. A much larger clone lies one base from this, so it may be a read error. This entry is derived from a study of identical twins. Whole-study results and caveats: Compared with models, monozygotic twins showed more out-of-frame TCR alpha sharing.

CDR1 and CDR2 (germline): LGHDT, YNNKEL (reference sequence). The CDR3 sequence is 16 residues long. TCRdb reanalysed the 5' RACE reads using MiXCR and keeps one entry per CDR3 protein. The sample shows some 1,700,000 distinct CDR3 sequences, roughly a third of them seen only once. The chain couples TRBV3-1 to TRBJ2-1; 9 bases line up with TRBD2. The sequence came from a newborn girl in good health. Sequenced input: cord blood. CDR3 region: CASSLQWLAGPNGQFF. The DNA for the CDR3 is TGTGCCAGCAGCCTTCAGTGGCTAGCGGGGCCCAATGGGCAGTTCTTC.